This TCR beta chain was profiled in a study of human T cells and chemical hapten exposure. Study-level information: TCR yields per sample varied mostly from small pooled library volume differences.

The CDR3 has 17 amino acids. Germline CDR1 is MNHEY and CDR2 is SVGAGI. Unmatched junction bases numbered 9, after V lost 5 bases and J lost 1 base. The study used a library that attached unique molecular identifiers to individual cDNA molecules. From the RACE reads, TCRdb called clonotypes with MiXCR, one entry per CDR3 protein. The table records tens of thousands of distinct CDR3 sequences, 4.5% to 5.5% of them present only once. The time point is: healthy volunteer bleed at 6 weeks. The authors extracted total RNA from unfractionated whole blood. What was sequenced was whole blood. The clonotype comes from a human donor in good health. Some clones in this sample may be carry-over from other donors' samples. The chain joins TRBV6-5 to TRBJ2-3; 10 bases map to TRBD2. CDR3 nucleotide sequence: TGTGCCAGCAGTCTCTTAGCGGGGGGACCCCGCACAGATACGCAGTATTTT. The encoded protein is CASSLLAGGPRTDTQYF.